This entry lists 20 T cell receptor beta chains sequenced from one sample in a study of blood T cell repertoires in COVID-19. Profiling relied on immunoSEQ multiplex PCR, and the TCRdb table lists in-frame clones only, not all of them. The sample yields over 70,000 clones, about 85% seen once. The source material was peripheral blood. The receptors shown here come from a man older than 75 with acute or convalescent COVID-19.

The CDR3 region is CASSIEVGYGYTF. CDR3 coding DNA: TGTGCCAGTAGTATTGAGGTTGGCTATGGCTACACCTTC. The chain uses TRBV19 and TRBJ1-2, with unresolved D. This CDR3 comprises 13 residues. From germline, CDR1 is LNHDA and CDR2 SQIVND (reference sequence). Trimming took off 3 bases at V and 4 bases at J, with 9 bases between the two ends.

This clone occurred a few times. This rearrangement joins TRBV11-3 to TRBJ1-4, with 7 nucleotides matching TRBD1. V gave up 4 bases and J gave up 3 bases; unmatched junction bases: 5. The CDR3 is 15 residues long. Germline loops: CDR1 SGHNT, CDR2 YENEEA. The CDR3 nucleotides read TGTGCCAGCAGCTCCACGGGACAGCCTAATGAAAAACTGTTTTTT. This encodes CASSSTGQPNEKLFF. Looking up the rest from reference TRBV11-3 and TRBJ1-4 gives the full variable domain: EAGVVQSPRYKIIEKKQPVAFWCNPISGHNTLYWYLQNLGQGPELLIRYENEEAVDDSQLPKDRFSAERLKGVDSTLKIQPAELGDSAVYLCASSSTGQPNEKLFFGSGTQLSVL.

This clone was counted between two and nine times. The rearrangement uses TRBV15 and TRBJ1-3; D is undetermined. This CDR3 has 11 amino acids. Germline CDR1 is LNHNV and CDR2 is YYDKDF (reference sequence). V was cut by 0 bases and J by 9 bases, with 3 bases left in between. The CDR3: CATSRESTIYF. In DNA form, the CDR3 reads TGTGCCACCAGCAGAGAGAGCACCATATATTTT.

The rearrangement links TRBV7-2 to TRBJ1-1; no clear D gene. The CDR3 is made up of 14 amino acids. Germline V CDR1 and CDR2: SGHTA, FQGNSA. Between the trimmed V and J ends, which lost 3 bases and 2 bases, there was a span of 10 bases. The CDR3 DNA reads TGTGCCAGCAGCTTGCAACAGATTAACACTGAAGCTTTCTTT. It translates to CASSLQQINTEAFF.

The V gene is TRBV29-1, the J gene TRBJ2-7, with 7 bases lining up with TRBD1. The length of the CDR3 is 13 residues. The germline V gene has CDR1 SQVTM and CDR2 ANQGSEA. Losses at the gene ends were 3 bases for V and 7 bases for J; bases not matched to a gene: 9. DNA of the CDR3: TGCAGCGTTGATCGGGACAGTCGGGATGAGCAGTACTTC. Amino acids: CSVDRDSRDEQYF.

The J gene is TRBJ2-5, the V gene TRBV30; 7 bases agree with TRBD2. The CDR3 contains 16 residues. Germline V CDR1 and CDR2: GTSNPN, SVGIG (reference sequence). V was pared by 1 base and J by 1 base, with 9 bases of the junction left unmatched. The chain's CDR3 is CAWSDPGVAGQETQYF. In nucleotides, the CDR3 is TGTGCCTGGAGTGACCCCGGGGTAGCGGGCCAAGAGACCCAGTACTTC.

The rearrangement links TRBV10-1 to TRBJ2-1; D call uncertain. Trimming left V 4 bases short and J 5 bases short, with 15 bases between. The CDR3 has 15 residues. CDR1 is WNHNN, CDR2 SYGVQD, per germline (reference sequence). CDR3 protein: CASSGGPLGNNEQFF. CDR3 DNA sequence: TGCGCCAGCAGTGGCGGTCCGCTAGGCAACAATGAGCAGTTCTTC.

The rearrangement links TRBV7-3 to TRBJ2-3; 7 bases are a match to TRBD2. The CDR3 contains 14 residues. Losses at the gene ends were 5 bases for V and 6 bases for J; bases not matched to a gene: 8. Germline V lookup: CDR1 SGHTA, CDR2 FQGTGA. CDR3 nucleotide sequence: TGTGCCAGCAGCCTCCTAACTAGCGAGGATACGCAGTATTTT. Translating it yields CASSLLTSEDTQYF.

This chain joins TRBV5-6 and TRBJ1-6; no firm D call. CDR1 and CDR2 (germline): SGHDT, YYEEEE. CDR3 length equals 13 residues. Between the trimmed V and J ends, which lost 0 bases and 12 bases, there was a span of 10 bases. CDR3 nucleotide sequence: TGTGCCAGCAGCTTGGATGTCGCCGGACCCCTCCACTTT. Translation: CASSLDVAGPLHF. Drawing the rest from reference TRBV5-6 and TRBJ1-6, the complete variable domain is DAGVTQSPTHLIKTRGQQVTLRCSPKSGHDTVSWYQQALGQGPQFIFQYYEEEERQRGNFPDRFSGHQFPNYSSELNVNALLLGDSALYLCASSLDVAGPLHFGNGTRLTVT.

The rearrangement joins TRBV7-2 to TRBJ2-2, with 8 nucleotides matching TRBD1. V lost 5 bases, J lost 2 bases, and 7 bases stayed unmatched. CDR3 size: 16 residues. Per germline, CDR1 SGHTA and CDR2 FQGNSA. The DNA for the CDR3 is TGTGCCAGCAGCCGCCGGACAGGGAGAAACACCGGGGAGCTGTTTTTT. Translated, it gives CASSRRTGRNTGELFF.

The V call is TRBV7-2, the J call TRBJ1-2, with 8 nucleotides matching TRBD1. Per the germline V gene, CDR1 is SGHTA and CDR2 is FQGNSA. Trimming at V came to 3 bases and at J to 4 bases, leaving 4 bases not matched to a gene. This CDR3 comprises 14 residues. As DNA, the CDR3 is TGTGCCAGCAGCTTTCAGGGGGCGGGCTATGGCTACACCTTC. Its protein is CASSFQGAGYGYTF.

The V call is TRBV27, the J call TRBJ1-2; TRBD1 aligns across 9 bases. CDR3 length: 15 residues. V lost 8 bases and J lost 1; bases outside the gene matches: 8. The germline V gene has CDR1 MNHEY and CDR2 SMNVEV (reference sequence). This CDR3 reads CASGGWGQGNYGYTF. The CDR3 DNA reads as TGTGCCAGCGGGGGATGGGGACAGGGTAACTATGGCTACACCTTC.

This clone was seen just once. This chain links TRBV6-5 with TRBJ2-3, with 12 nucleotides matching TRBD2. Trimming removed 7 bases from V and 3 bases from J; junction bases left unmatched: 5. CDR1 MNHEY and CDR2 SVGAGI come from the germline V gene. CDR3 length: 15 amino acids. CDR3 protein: CASTTSGGTTDTQYF. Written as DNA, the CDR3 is TGTGCCAGCACGACTAGCGGGGGTACAACAGATACGCAGTATTTT.

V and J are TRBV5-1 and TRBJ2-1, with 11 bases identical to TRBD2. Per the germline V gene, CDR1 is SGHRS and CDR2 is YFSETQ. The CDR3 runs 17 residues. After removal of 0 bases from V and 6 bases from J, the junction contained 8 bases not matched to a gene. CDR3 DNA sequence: TGCGCCAGCAGCTTGGCCGGTAGCGGGAGGGCCGGCAATGAGCAGTTCTTC. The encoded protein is CASSLAGSGRAGNEQFF.

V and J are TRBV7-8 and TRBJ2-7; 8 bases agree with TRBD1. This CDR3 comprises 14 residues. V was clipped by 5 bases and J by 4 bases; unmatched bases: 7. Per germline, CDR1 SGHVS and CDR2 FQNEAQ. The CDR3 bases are TGTGCCAGCAGCAATGGTGGACAGGGTTACGAGCAGTACTTC. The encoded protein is CASSNGGQGYEQYF.

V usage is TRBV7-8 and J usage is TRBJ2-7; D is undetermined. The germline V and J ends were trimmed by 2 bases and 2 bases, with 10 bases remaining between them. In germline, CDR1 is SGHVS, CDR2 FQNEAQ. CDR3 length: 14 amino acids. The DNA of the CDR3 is TGTGCCAGCAGCTTAACCCGCACAACCTACGAGCAGTACTTC. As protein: CASSLTRTTYEQYF.

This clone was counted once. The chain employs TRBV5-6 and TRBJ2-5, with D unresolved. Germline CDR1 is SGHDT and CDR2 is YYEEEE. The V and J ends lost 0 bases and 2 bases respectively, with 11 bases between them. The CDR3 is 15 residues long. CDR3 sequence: CASSLGQISQETQYF. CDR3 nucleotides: TGTGCCAGCAGCTTGGGTCAGATTTCTCAAGAGACCCAGTACTTC.

CDR3 amino acids: CASSAGGGKGDTQYF. DNA of the CDR3: TGCGCCAGCAGCGCGGGAGGGGGTAAGGGGGATACGCAGTATTTT. V gene TRBV5-1 combines with J gene TRBJ2-3; 9 positions match TRBD2. This CDR3 is built from 15 residues. Germline CDR1 and CDR2: SGHRS and YFSETQ. V dropped 4 bases and J dropped 6; count of bases not matched to a gene: 9.

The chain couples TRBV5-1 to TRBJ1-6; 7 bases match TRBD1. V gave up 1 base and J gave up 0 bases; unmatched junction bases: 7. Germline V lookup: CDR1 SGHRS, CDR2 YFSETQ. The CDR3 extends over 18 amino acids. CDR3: CASSLTGTVGSYNSPLHF. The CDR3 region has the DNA TGCGCCAGCAGCTTGACCGGGACAGTGGGCTCCTATAATTCACCCCTCCACTTT.

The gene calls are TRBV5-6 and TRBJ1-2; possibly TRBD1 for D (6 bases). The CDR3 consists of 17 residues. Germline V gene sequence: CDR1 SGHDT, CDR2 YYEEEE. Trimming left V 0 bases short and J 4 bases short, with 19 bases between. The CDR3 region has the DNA TGTGCCAGCAGCTTGGATCGGGCAGGGGAGAGGATCTATGGCTACACCTTC. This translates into CASSLDRAGERIYGYTF.